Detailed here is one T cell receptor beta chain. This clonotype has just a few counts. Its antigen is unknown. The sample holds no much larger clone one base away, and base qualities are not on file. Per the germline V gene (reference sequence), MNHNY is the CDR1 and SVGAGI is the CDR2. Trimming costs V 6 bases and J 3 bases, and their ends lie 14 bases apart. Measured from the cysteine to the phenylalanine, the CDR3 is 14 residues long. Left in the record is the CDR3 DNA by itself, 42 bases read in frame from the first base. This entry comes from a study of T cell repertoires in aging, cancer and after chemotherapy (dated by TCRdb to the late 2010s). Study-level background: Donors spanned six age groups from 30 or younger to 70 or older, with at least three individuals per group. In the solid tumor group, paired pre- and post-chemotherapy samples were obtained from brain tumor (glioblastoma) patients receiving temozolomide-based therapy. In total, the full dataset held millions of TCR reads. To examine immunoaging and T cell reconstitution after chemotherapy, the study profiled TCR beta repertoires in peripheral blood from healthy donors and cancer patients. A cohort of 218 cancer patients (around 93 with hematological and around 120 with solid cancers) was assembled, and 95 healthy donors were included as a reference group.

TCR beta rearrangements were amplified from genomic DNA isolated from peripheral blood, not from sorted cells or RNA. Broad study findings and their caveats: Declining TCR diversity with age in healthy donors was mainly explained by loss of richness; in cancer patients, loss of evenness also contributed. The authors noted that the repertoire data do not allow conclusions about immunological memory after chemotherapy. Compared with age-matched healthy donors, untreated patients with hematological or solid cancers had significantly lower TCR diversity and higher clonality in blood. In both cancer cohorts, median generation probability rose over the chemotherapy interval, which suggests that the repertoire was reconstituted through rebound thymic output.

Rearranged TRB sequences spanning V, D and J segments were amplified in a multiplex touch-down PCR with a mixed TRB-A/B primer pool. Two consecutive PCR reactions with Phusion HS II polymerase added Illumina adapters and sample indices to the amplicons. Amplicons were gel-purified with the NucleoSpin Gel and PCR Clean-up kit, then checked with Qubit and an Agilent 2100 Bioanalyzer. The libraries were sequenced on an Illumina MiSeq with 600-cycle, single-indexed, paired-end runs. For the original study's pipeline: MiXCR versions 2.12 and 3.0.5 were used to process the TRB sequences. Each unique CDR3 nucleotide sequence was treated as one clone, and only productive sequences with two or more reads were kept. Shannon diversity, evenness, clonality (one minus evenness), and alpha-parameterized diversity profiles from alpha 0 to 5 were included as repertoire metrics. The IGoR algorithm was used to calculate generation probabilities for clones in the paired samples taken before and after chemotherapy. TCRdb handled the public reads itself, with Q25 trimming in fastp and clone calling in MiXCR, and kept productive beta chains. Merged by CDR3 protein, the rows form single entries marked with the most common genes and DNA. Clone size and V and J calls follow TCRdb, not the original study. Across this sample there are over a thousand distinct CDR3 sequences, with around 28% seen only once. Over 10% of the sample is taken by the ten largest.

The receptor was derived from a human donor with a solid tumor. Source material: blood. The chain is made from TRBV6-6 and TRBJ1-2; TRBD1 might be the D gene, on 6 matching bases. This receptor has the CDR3 CASSPRDTDYGYTF. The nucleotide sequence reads TGTGCCAGCAGCCCCCGGGACACCGACTATGGCTACACCTTC.